This TCR beta chain was recorded in a study of CD8 T cells in ankylosing spondylitis. Trimming took off 3 bases at V and 2 bases at J, with 11 bases between the two ends. This CDR3 is built from 14 residues. Germline CDR1 SGDLS, CDR2 YYNGEE. This clonotype was counted ten times or more. Using its own MiXCR run on the 5' RACE reads, TCRdb lists one record per CDR3 protein. The sample lists about 160,000 distinct CDR3 sequences, approximately 9% occurring once. The clonotype comes from a female donor with ankylosing spondylitis or in good health (not recorded which). The specimen sequenced was blood, either unsorted or a sorted T cell fraction (not recorded which). V and J are TRBV9 and TRBJ2-5; D is perhaps TRBD1 (6 bases). CDR3 nucleotides: TGTGCCAGCAGCGCCCAGGGGCAGCAAGAGACCCAGTACTTC. As protein: CASSAQGQQETQYF.